This entry lists 23 T cell receptor beta chains sequenced from one sample in a study of CD8+CD57+ T cells in acquired aplastic anemia. CDR3 and TCR beta VDJ profiling relied on genomic DNA as the template. TCRdb re-derived calls from the reads in MiXCR, one entry per CDR3 protein. The table records approximately 160,000 distinct CDR3 sequences, just under 45% of them present only once. The source material was sorted CD4+, CD8+, or CD8+CD57+ T cells (not recorded which) from PBMCs. The receptors were sampled from a human donor in good health.

This chain connects TRBV6-1 to TRBJ2-7, with D hard to call. V lost 6 bases to trimming and J lost 5 bases, with 14 bases between them. Germline CDR1 is MNHNS and CDR2 is SASEGT. The CDR3 loop spans 13 amino acids. The CDR3 DNA reads TGTGCCAGCAGCTTAAACCCGGCGGACGAGCAGTACTTC. This codes for CASSLNPADEQYF.

This clonotype was seen more than once but under ten times. The V call is TRBV12-3 or TRBV12-4, the J call TRBJ2-3; D is possibly TRBD2 (5 bases). V was trimmed by 5 bases and J by 3 bases, leaving 12 bases between them. CDR3 length: 14 residues. This chain's CDR3 is CASSPGFTTDTQYF. For the CDR3, the DNA is TGTGCCAGCAGTCCGGGGTTTACAACAGATACGCAGTATTTT.

This clonotype was detected many times. The J gene is TRBJ1-6, the V gene TRBV12-5; a possible D gene is TRBD1 (5 bases). Trimming cost V 5 bases and J 10 bases, with 18 bases left between them. CDR3 length equals 15 residues. CDR1 is LGHNT, CDR2 FRNRAP, per germline. CDR3 DNA sequence: TGTGCTAGTGGTCTTGGGACCTTCCGGGACTCACCCCTCCACTTT. This encodes CASGLGTFRDSPLHF.

In its sample, this clonotype was seen a few times. This chain uses TRBV6-1 with TRBJ2-4; D is ambiguous. CDR1 is MNHNS, CDR2 SASEGT, per germline. The germline V and J ends were trimmed by 1 base and 8 bases, with 12 bases remaining between them. The CDR3 length is 14 residues. CDR3 residues: CASSEVRRSDIQYF. CDR3 nucleotide sequence: TGTGCCAGCAGTGAAGTACGTCGTTCGGACATTCAGTACTTC.

This clonotype was seen ten or more times. The CDR3 DNA is TGCAGTGCTCGGCGGGGGACCCAGTACTTC. Encoded protein: CSARRGTQYF. The chain recombines TRBV20-1 with TRBJ2-5, with D possibly being TRBD2 (6 bases). Trimming shortened V by 5 bases and J by 7 bases, and 8 bases separated the two germline ends. Germline V gene sequence: CDR1 DFQATT, CDR2 SNEGSKA (reference sequence). There are 10 residues in the CDR3.

This clonotype turned up a few times. The J gene is TRBJ2-6, the V gene TRBV3-1; 7 bases align to TRBD1. CDR1 and CDR2 from the germline V gene are LGHDT and YNNKEL (reference sequence). CDR3 length equals 17 residues. V shed 4 bases and J 2 bases; nucleotides not matched to a gene: 8. The CDR3 DNA sequence: TGTGCCAGCAGCCGTTTCCTAACAGGGGCTGGGGCCAACGTCCTGACTTTC. Translated: CASSRFLTGAGANVLTF.

This clonotype was detected only a few times. The chain joins TRBV24-1 to TRBJ2-5; D not certain. The V and J ends lost 3 bases and 5 bases respectively, with 12 bases between them. Per the germline V gene, CDR1 is KGHDR and CDR2 is SFDVKD. This CDR3 spans 14 amino acids. CDR3 sequence (DNA): TGTGCCACCAGTGATCCTAGGGTTGACGAGACCCAGTACTTC. Amino acid sequence: CATSDPRVDETQYF.

The chain combines TRBV15 with TRBJ2-7; possibly TRBD1 for D (5 bases). This CDR3 has 15 amino acids. V lost 8 bases and J 2 bases, leaving 19 bases between the germline ends. Per the germline V gene, CDR1 is LNHNV and CDR2 is YYDKDF (reference sequence). The CDR3 region is CATASTDRIPYEQYF. The CDR3, as DNA: TGTGCCACCGCCAGCACCGACAGAATACCCTACGAGCAGTACTTC.

This clonotype was recorded a few times. The chain is built from TRBV27 and TRBJ2-3, with unresolved D. V dropped 7 bases and J dropped 1 base, with 12 bases sitting between them. This CDR3 spans 14 amino acids. Germline V CDR1 and CDR2: MNHEY, SMNVEV (reference sequence). CDR3 amino acids: CASIRRVGTDTQYF. Written as DNA, the CDR3 is TGTGCCAGCATCCGTCGGGTGGGCACAGATACGCAGTATTTT.

J is TRBJ1-6 and V is TRBV7-2; 7 nucleotides align to TRBD1. The germline V gene has CDR1 SGHTA and CDR2 FQGNSA. The CDR3 sequence is 15 residues long. V shed 4 bases, J shed 9 bases, and the junction held 9 bases outside the gene matches. The CDR3 reads CASSSNRGSGSPLHF. As DNA, the CDR3 is TGTGCCAGCAGCTCAAACAGGGGTAGTGGTTCACCCCTCCACTTT.

The table lists this clonotype with many counts. This sequence joins TRBV10-3 and TRBJ2-1, with no clear D. The CDR3 runs to 16 residues. Per germline, CDR1 ENHRY and CDR2 SYGVKD. Between the trimmed V and J ends, which lost 3 bases and 3 bases, there was a span of 15 bases. This chain's CDR3 is CAISDHRAEVYNEQFF. As DNA, the CDR3 is TGTGCCATCAGTGACCACCGGGCCGAAGTCTACAATGAGCAGTTCTTC.

The chain has TRBV20-1 and TRBJ2-3; the match to TRBD2 covers 12 bases. In germline, CDR1 is DFQATT, CDR2 SNEGSKA (reference sequence). The CDR3 spans 15 residues. Trimming removed 3 bases from V and 6 bases from J; junction bases left unmatched: 7. This CDR3 is CSASTSGGLLDTQYF. Here the CDR3 DNA reads TGCAGTGCTAGTACTAGCGGGGGGCTGCTGGATACGCAGTATTTT.

V usage is TRBV20-1 and J usage is TRBJ1-1; 10 positions match TRBD1. Germline CDR1 reads DFQATT; CDR2 reads SNEGSKA (reference sequence). This CDR3 contains 15 residues. V shed 3 bases, J shed 3 bases, and the junction held 7 bases outside the gene matches. The CDR3 spells CSASGTGVGDTEAFF. The DNA of the CDR3 is TGCAGTGCTAGTGGGACAGGGGTGGGGGACACTGAAGCTTTCTTT.

This sequence joins TRBV2 and TRBJ1-5; D perhaps matches TRBD1 (5 bases). This CDR3 region has 15 residues. Trimming took 7 bases from V and 5 from J, leaving 18 bases between them. The V gene's germline CDR1 is SNHLY and CDR2 FYNNEI. CDR3 sequence (DNA): TGTGCCAGCAAGGAGGGACCGGGGCACGATCAGCCCCAGCATTTT. Its protein product is CASKEGPGHDQPQHF.

Worth noting for this clonotype: A much more abundant neighbour one base away suggests this may be a read error. Here the CDR3 omits its conserved ending phenylalanine or tryptophan, so a read error is the likely source. The chain employs TRBV6-1 and TRBJ1-6; TRBD1 matches at 10 bases. The CDR3 is 16 amino acids. With V trimmed by 8 bases and J by 6 bases, 10 bases remained unmatched. In germline, CDR1 is MNHNS, CDR2 SASEGT. The DNA for the CDR3 is TGTGCCAGCGCTAGGACAGGGGGTAACGGTAATTCACCCCTCCACTTG. Translation: CASARTGGNGNSPLHL.

In this sample, this clonotype turned up many times. CDR3 bases: TGTGCCAGCCTAAGGGGGGGCAGGACACCCCTCCACTTT. This sequence encodes CASLRGGRTPLHF. The J gene is TRBJ1-6, the V gene TRBV6-1, with TRBD1 as a possible D gene (6 bases). The CDR3 length is 13 residues. Germline V gives CDR1 MNHNS, CDR2 SASEGT. V lost 8 bases to trimming and J lost 11 bases, with 16 bases between them.

In its sample, this clonotype was seen many times. The chain employs TRBV6-1 and TRBJ1-2; 9 bases map to TRBD1. Germline trimming cut 6 bases from V and 6 bases from J; bases unmatched to any gene: 8. Germline V gene data show CDR1 as MNHNS and CDR2 as SASEGT. The CDR3 extends over 14 amino acids. The CDR3, as DNA: TGTGCCAGCAGAACAGGGGGCCGTTGGCATGGCTACACCTTC. It is translated as CASRTGGRWHGYTF.

This clonotype has a count of ten or more. This chain connects TRBV20-1 to TRBJ1-5; 10 positions agree with TRBD1. There are 13 residues in the CDR3. V shed 4 bases and J 6 bases; nucleotides not matched to a gene: 3. Germline V gene sequence: CDR1 DFQATT, CDR2 SNEGSKA (reference sequence). In nucleotides, the CDR3 is TGCAGTGCTACGCGGGACAGGGGTCAGCCCCAGCATTTT. It encodes CSATRDRGQPQHF.

Ten or more counts support this clonotype. This chain uses TRBV7-9 with TRBJ2-5; D might be TRBD1 or TRBD2, each matching 5 bases. This CDR3 contains 14 residues. Germline CDR1 reads SEHNR; CDR2 reads FQNEAQ (reference sequence). V gave up 5 bases and J gave up 2 bases, with 12 bases separating them. The CDR3 nucleotides are TGTGCCAGCAGCGTACCGGGACCACAAGAGACCCAGTACTTC. It yields the protein CASSVPGPQETQYF.

V gene TRBV20-1 combines with J gene TRBJ2-1, with 8 bases identical to TRBD1. There are 15 residues in the CDR3. The junction had 4 bases not matched to a gene; V was cut back by 3 bases and J by 0 bases. CDR1 and CDR2 from the germline V gene are DFQATT and SNEGSKA (reference sequence). This chain's CDR3 is CSARPGGSSYNEQFF. The CDR3 DNA sequence: TGCAGTGCTAGGCCAGGGGGCAGCTCCTACAATGAGCAGTTCTTC.

This clonotype was recorded at least ten times. The chain has TRBV10-3 and TRBJ1-2, with D unclear. The V gene lost 0 bases and the J gene lost 7 bases, with 3 bases spanning the gap. This CDR3 has 11 amino acids. The V gene's germline CDR1 is ENHRY and CDR2 SYGVKD. Here the CDR3 DNA reads TGTGCCATCAGTGAGTCGGGTGGCTACACCTTC. Translating gives CAISESGGYTF.

This clonotype was detected many times. The V and J genes are TRBV7-7 and TRBJ2-5; TRBD1 matches 10 bases. With 5 bases clipped from V and 4 bases from J, the junction kept 10 bases outside the gene matches. There are 16 residues in the CDR3. Germline loops: CDR1 SSHAT, CDR2 FNYEAQ (reference sequence). CDR3 nucleotides: TGTGCCAGCAGCGATCTGACAGGGGGCCGGACAGAGACCCAGTACTTC. Its protein is CASSDLTGGRTETQYF.

This clonotype appeared many times. An end of the junction does not agree with germline; a read error may underlie this. The J gene is TRBJ2-3, the V gene TRBV7-7; possibly TRBD1 for D (6 bases). CDR1 is SSHAT and CDR2 is FNYEAQ in the germline V gene (reference sequence). This CDR3 has 13 residues. The CDR3: CASSLRDTDTQYF. DNA of the CDR3: TGTGCTAGCAGCTTACGGGACACCGATACGCAGTATTTT.